This T cell receptor (beta chain) is drawn from a study of T cell responses to AZD1222 COVID-19 vaccine. The study, taken as a whole, reports: The study sampled repertoires only after the peak T cell response.

Repertoires were generated with immunoSEQ multiplex PCR, while TCRdb's copy carries only in-frame clones and drops some. The data hold 100,000 or so clones, with around 89% observed a single time. As to this clone: The antigen is not known.

Germline V CDR1 and CDR2: SEHNR, FQNEAQ (reference sequence). The CDR3 has 15 residues. The V gene end was trimmed by 3 bases and the J gene end by 1 base; junction bases not matched to a gene: 6. The V gene is TRBV7-9, the J gene TRBJ2-7; TRBD2 matches 7 bases. The sequencing used peripheral blood, collected 28 days after the second AZD1222 dose. The sequence came from an adult who received the AZD1222 COVID-19 vaccine. The CDR3 nucleotides are TGTGCCAGCAGCTTGTCGGGGGGTTATTCCTACGAGCAGTACTTC. Encoded protein: CASSLSGGYSYEQYF.